This TCR beta chain was profiled in a study of regulatory T cells in long-lasting Graves disease. Trimming removed 0 bases from V and 2 bases from J, with 14 bases in between. The CDR3 totals 16 residues. Germline V gene lookup returns CDR1 MGHRA and CDR2 YSYEKL. This clonotype was counted many times. Time point: newly diagnosed GD, antithyroid drugs for less than 3 months. The TCR library was made from RNA that had been extracted from PBMCs in TRIzol. Both iRepertoire HTBI primers and Arm-PCR of CDR3 regions were used to build the TCR beta libraries. TCRdb recomputed calls from the multiplex PCR reads with MiXCR, one row per CDR3 protein. The sample has under 450,000 distinct CDR3 sequences, about 12% seen once. These data were also filed under a second study, of T cells in Graves' hyperthyroidism and ophthalmopathy.

Source: peripheral blood mononuclear cells (PBMCs), taken at new diagnosis, from a patient treated with antithyroid drugs. The rearrangement joins TRBV4-1 to TRBJ2-7; weak D call: TRBD1 (5 bases). This clonotype was obtained from a young woman with Graves disease. The CDR3 nucleotides are TGCGCCAGCAGCCAAGAACACAGGACCACCACCTACGAGCAGTACGTC. It codes for CASSQEHRTTTYEQYV.